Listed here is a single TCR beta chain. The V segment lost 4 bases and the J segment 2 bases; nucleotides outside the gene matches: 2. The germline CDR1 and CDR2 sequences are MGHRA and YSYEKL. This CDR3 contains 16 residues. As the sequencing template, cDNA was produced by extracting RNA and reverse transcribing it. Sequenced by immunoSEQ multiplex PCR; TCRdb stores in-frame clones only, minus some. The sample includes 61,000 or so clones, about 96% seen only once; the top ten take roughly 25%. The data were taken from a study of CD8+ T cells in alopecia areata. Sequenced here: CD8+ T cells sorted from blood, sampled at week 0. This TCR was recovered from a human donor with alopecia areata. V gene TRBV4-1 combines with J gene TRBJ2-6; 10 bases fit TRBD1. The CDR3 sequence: CASSLTGGTGANVLTF. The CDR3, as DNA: TGCGCCAGCAGCCTGACAGGGGGCACTGGGGCCAACGTCCTGACTTTC.